Listed below are T cell receptor beta chains from one sample, sequenced in a study of type 1 and type 2 diabetes patients. TCRdb independently ran MiXCR on the multiplex PCR reads; one entry per CDR3 protein. The table lists fewer than 350,000 distinct CDR3 sequences, more than 40% of them singletons. Material: peripheral blood mononuclear cells (PBMCs). The receptors come from a man younger than 35 with type 2 diabetes. Both conserved end residues are part of each CDR3. A D gene is named only where the DNA matches it firmly. Part of the rows lack a size; the others show once, few, many or a class for expanded clones.

V,D,J,size,DNA,CDR3
TRBV4-1,TRBD1,TRBJ1-4,few,TGCGCCAGCAGCCAAGATTCTGGGACAGGGGTGGGAACTAATGAAAAACTGTTTTTT,CASSQDSGTGVGTNEKLFF
TRBV30,NA,TRBJ1-6,NA,TGTGCCTGGAGAGTCCTACAGTGGGCAGGGGCACCCCACTTT,CAWRVLQWAGAPHF
TRBV5-1,NA,TRBJ2-7,NA,TGCGCCAGCAGCTTGGCCTTACAAGGCTACGAGCAGTACTTC,CASSLALQGYEQYF
TRBV13,TRBD1,TRBJ1-6,few,TGTGCCAGCAGCTTAGGACAGGGGGATGGTTCACCCCTCCACTTT,CASSLGQGDGSPLHF
TRBV15,TRBD1,TRBJ2-1,NA,TGTGCCACCAGCAGAGATCCTGGGACAGCCGACTACAATGAGCAGTTCTTC,CATSRDPGTADYNEQFF
TRBV30,NA,TRBJ1-2,many,TGTGCCTGGAGTGTTGGGCAGTCGGGCTACACCTTC,CAWSVGQSGYTF
TRBV20-1,NA,TRBJ1-2,few,TGCAGTGCCCCGGACACTAACTATGGCTACACCTTC,CSAPDTNYGYTF
TRBV19,NA,TRBJ2-7,NA,TGTGCCAGTAGTACAGGACAGTCCTACGAGCAGTACTTC,CASSTGQSYEQYF
TRBV20-1,TRBD1,TRBJ1-3,NA,TGCAGTACAAAGACAGGGGTCGGAAACACCATATATTTT,CSTKTGVGNTIYF
TRBV27,NA,TRBJ1-4,few,TGTGCCAGCAGTGATGAAGGGGAAAAACTGTTTTTT,CASSDEGEKLFF
TRBV10-1,TRBD1,TRBJ1-1,NA,TGCGCCAGCACTAAAGGGACAGGGGATGGCACTGAAGCTTTCTTT,CASTKGTGDGTEAFF
TRBV19,NA,TRBJ2-1,many,TGTGCCAGTAGTATGGTCGGGTACAATGAGCAGTTCTTC,CASSMVGYNEQFF